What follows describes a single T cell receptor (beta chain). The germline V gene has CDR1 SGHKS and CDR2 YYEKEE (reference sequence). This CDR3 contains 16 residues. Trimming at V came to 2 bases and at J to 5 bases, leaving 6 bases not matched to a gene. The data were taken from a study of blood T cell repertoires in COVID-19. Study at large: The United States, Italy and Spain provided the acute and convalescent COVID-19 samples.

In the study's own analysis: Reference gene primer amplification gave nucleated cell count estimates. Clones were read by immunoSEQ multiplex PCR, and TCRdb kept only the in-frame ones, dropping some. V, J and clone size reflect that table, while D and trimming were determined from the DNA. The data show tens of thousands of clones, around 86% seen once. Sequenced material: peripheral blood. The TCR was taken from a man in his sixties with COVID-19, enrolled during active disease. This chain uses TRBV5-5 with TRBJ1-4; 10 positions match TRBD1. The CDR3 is CASSFYGQGGNEKLFF. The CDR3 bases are TGTGCCAGCAGCTTCTATGGACAGGGGGGGAATGAAAAACTGTTTTTT. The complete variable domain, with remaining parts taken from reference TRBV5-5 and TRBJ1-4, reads DAGVTQSPTHLIKTRGQQVTLRCSPISGHKSVSWYQQVLGQGPQFIFQYYEKEERGRGNFPDRFSARQFPNYSSELNVNALLLGDSALYLCASSFYGQGGNEKLFFGSGTQLSVL.